One and the same sample provided the 8 T cell receptor beta chains below, sequenced in a study of human T cells and chemical hapten exposure. TCRdb re-called the RACE reads with MiXCR, one entry per CDR3 protein. The profile shows more than 150,000 distinct CDR3 sequences, more than 14% of them singletons. Time point denoted: patch test 1, 2 weeks after DPC sensitization. Treatment specified: therapeutic diphenylcyclopropenone sensitization with weekly scalp DPC. The sample here was whole blood, taken in connection with sensitization to the hapten diphenylcyclopropenone (DPC). These TCRs come from a woman under 40 with alopecia areata. Some clones in this sample may be carry-over from other donors' samples.

This chain uses TRBV7-8 with TRBJ1-5; perhaps TRBD1 as D (6 bases). This CDR3 comprises 14 residues. Germline V gene sequence: CDR1 SGHVS, CDR2 FQNEAQ. Trimming pared 5 bases from V and 4 bases from J, leaving 12 bases between. This CDR3 reads CASSGRTANQPQHF. CDR3 nucleotides: TGTGCCAGCAGCGGAAGGACAGCAAATCAGCCCCAGCATTTT.

The chain links TRBV5-1 to TRBJ2-2, with a possible D match to TRBD2 (5 bases). V was clipped by 4 bases and J by 5 bases, with 12 bases between them. From germline, CDR1 is SGHRS and CDR2 YFSETQ. This CDR3 region has 14 residues. Written as DNA, the CDR3 is TGCGCCAGCAGCACCCTACTAGAAACCGGGGAGCTGTTTTTT. Translating it yields CASSTLLETGELFF.

The CDR3: CASSSLKRSPYEQYF. For the CDR3, the DNA is TGTGCCAGCAGCTCCCTAAAGCGCTCGCCCTACGAGCAGTACTTC. The V and J genes are TRBV13 and TRBJ2-7, with D unresolved. From germline, CDR1 is PRHDT and CDR2 FYEKMQ (reference sequence). This CDR3 comprises 15 residues. V shed 4 bases and J shed 2 bases, with 15 bases lying between them. Looking up the rest from reference TRBV13 and TRBJ2-7 gives the full variable domain: AAGVIQSPRHLIKEKRETATLKCYPIPRHDTVYWYQQGPGQDPQFLISFYEKMQSDKGSIPDRFSAQQFSDYHSELNMSSLELGDSALYFCASSSLKRSPYEQYFGPGTRLTVT.

The J gene is TRBJ1-1, the V gene TRBV7-2; D uncertain. Germline V lookup: CDR1 SGHTA, CDR2 FQGNSA. The V end lost 0 bases, the J end lost 4 bases, and 12 bases lay between the germline ends. CDR3 size: 15 residues. The CDR3 is CASSLAGAMSTEAFF. CDR3 nucleotides: TGTGCCAGCAGCTTAGCAGGCGCTATGAGCACTGAAGCTTTCTTT.

This clonotype was seen a handful of times. The rearrangement joins TRBV18 to TRBJ1-1, with D tentatively TRBD1 (5 bases). V was pared by 7 bases and J by 1 base, with 10 bases between. Looked up from germline, CDR1 is KGHSH and CDR2 is LQKENI. This CDR3 region has 13 residues. The CDR3 DNA reads as TGTGCCAGCTACGACAGCGAGAACACTGAAGCTTTCTTT. It translates to CASYDSENTEAFF.

The rearrangement uses TRBV6-7 and TRBJ1-1; the D is unclear. TRBV6-7 is assigned to the ORF class and has an uncertain function. V lost 7 bases and J lost 1, with 10 bases in between. This CDR3 comprises 13 residues. Here the CDR3 reads CASISGANTEAFF. CDR3 nucleotides: TGTGCCAGCATCTCCGGAGCGAACACTGAAGCTTTCTTT.

V is TRBV7-2 and J is TRBJ1-6; a possible D gene is TRBD1 (6 bases). Germline V lookup: CDR1 SGHTA, CDR2 FQGNSA. V was clipped by 2 bases and J by 9 bases, with 11 bases between them. This CDR3 spans 14 amino acids. The CDR3 DNA is TGTGCCAGCAGCTTACCCGGGACAACTTCACCCCTCCACTTT. Translating gives CASSLPGTTSPLHF.

The gene calls are TRBV5-4 and TRBJ2-5; the D is unclear. V dropped 6 bases and J dropped 5 bases, with 14 bases sitting between them. CDR3 size: 13 residues. Germline-derived CDR1 and CDR2 are SGHNT and YYREEE (reference sequence). CDR3 in DNA: TGTGCCAGCAAACAAATGGGCTCCGAGACCCAGTACTTC. It is translated as CASKQMGSETQYF. The whole variable domain, filled in from reference TRBV5-4 and TRBJ2-5, reads ETGVTQSPTHLIKTRGQQVTLRCSSQSGHNTVSWYQQALGQGPQFIFQYYREEENGRGNFPPRFSGLQFPNYSSELNVNALELDDSALYLCASKQMGSETQYFGPGTRLLVL.